These 15 T cell receptor beta chains were all obtained from the same sample, sequenced in a study of PD-1 blockade in classical Hodgkin lymphoma. In every patient, relapse followed autologous stem cell transplantation, while exposure to brentuximab vedotin differed. Profiling relied on immunoSEQ multiplex PCR, and the TCRdb table lists in-frame clones only, not all of them. The top ten clones hold about 8.8% of a sample with fewer than 65,000 clones, 90% of them seen once. The sample was peripheral blood mononuclear cells (PBMCs), taken at baseline. Source of these receptors: a human donor with classical Hodgkin lymphoma.

This chain uses TRBV19 with TRBJ2-2, with 8 bases fitting TRBD2. V was clipped by 0 bases and J by 4 bases; unmatched bases: 4. Looked up from germline, CDR1 is LNHDA and CDR2 is SQIVND (reference sequence). The CDR3 is made up of 16 amino acids. The CDR3 loop is CASSIDRGGITGELFF. Written as DNA, the CDR3 is TGTGCCAGTAGTATAGATCGGGGGGGCATCACCGGGGAGCTGTTTTTT.

The V call is TRBV5-1, the J call TRBJ2-1; D is unresolved. This CDR3 is 11 amino acids long. Trimming shortened V by 2 bases and J by 4 bases, and 1 base separated the two germline ends. Per germline, CDR1 SGHRS and CDR2 YFSETQ. CDR3 bases: TGCGCCAGCAGCTTTTACAATGAGCAGTTCTTC. Translating gives CASSFYNEQFF.

The V and J genes are TRBV4-2 and TRBJ2-3; D unresolved. This CDR3 spans 17 amino acids. Germline V gives CDR1 LGHNA, CDR2 YNFKEQ. V was trimmed by 1 base and J by 4 bases, leaving 18 bases between them. The CDR3 region is CASSQVLSASFPDTQYF. CDR3 bases: TGTGCCAGCAGCCAAGTGCTTTCAGCTAGTTTCCCAGATACGCAGTATTTT.

The CDR3 nucleotides read TGTGCCAGTAGAAGGGGGTCCAATGAAAAACTGTTTTTT. Its translation is CASRRGSNEKLFF. This chain connects TRBV19 to TRBJ1-4, with D possibly matching TRBD1 (6 bases). Trimming took off 6 bases at V and 5 bases at J, with 10 bases between the two ends. Germline values: CDR1 LNHDA, CDR2 SQIVND (reference sequence). This CDR3 contains 13 residues.

V gene TRBV19 combines with J gene TRBJ2-1, with 8 bases fitting TRBD2. Germline CDR1 and CDR2: LNHDA and SQIVND (reference sequence). V was pared by 5 bases and J by 8 bases, with 11 bases of the junction left unmatched. The CDR3 sequence is 15 residues long. CDR3 nucleotide sequence: TGTGCCAGTAGTTTAGCGGGGCCCGCGGGGGATGAGCAGTTCTTC. It is translated as CASSLAGPAGDEQFF.

This clone was recorded once. CDR3 bases: TGTGCCAGCGGGGGACAGGGGGCACACAATGAGCAGTTCTTC. Translated: CASGGQGAHNEQFF. The gene calls are TRBV9 and TRBJ2-1; 12 nucleotides agree with TRBD1. Germline-derived CDR1 and CDR2 are SGDLS and YYNGEE. This CDR3 spans 14 amino acids. Trimming took 7 bases from V and 5 from J; bases not matched to a gene: 4.

This clone appeared once. The chain uses TRBV7-8 and TRBJ1-5, with TRBD1 matching over 7 bases. The CDR3 length is 16 residues. The germline V gene encodes CDR1 SGHVS and CDR2 FQNEAQ. Losses at the gene ends were 5 bases for V and 4 bases for J; bases not matched to a gene: 11. The CDR3 DNA is TGTGCCAGCAGCCCCGAGGGGGCGCATCTGAATCAGCCCCAGCATTTT. Amino acid sequence: CASSPEGAHLNQPQHF. Full variable domain (rest looked up from reference TRBV7-8 and TRBJ1-5): GAGVSQSPRYKVAKRGQDVALRCDPISGHVSLFWYQQALGQGPEFLTYFQNEAQLDKSGLPSDRFFAERPEGSVSTLKIQRTQQEDSAVYLCASSPEGAHLNQPQHFGDGTRLSIL.

The genes are TRBV10-3 and TRBJ2-1, with TRBD2 identical over 8 bases. After removal of 0 bases from V and 8 bases from J, the junction contained 6 bases not matched to a gene. The CDR3 covers 15 residues. Germline V gene sequence: CDR1 ENHRY, CDR2 SYGVKD. CDR3 DNA sequence: TGTGCCATCAGTGAGTCGTGGGCTAGCGGGCATGAGCAGTTCTTC. Amino acid sequence: CAISESWASGHEQFF.

The V call is TRBV6-5, the J call TRBJ2-5; perhaps TRBD1 as D (6 bases). Trimming took 5 bases from V and 5 from J, leaving 9 bases between them. This CDR3 is built from 12 residues. The germline gives CDR1 MNHEY, CDR2 SVGAGI. The CDR3 here is CASSPGEETQYF. For the CDR3, the DNA is TGTGCCAGCAGTCCAGGGGAGGAGACCCAGTACTTC.

The rearrangement uses TRBV28 and TRBJ2-1; no firm D call. Deletions cut 6 bases from V and 0 bases from J, with 6 bases between. The CDR3 is 13 residues long. Germline loops: CDR1 MDHEN, CDR2 SYDVKM. The CDR3 spells CASRESSYNEQFF. The DNA of the CDR3 is TGTGCCAGCAGAGAAAGCTCCTACAATGAGCAGTTCTTC.

The V and J genes are TRBV7-6 and TRBJ2-1, with 9 bases matching TRBD2. Per germline, CDR1 SGHVS and CDR2 FNYEAQ. The length of the CDR3 is 16 residues. J lost 6 bases, V lost 5 bases, and 11 bases had no gene match. In nucleotides, the CDR3 is TGTGCCAGCAGCCTAGGGACTAGCAAACGGGGCAATGAGCAGTTCTTC. It codes for CASSLGTSKRGNEQFF.

The V gene is TRBV27, the J gene TRBJ1-1; no clear D. Germline V gene sequence: CDR1 MNHEY, CDR2 SMNVEV (reference sequence). This CDR3 contains 13 residues. V shed 6 bases and J shed 1 base, with 9 bases lying between them. The CDR3 region has the DNA TGTGCCAGCAGACCCACCCCGAACACTGAAGCTTTCTTT. It translates to CASRPTPNTEAFF.

This clone came up once. The V gene is TRBV6-1, the J gene TRBJ2-7, with 12 positions matching TRBD2. The CDR3 loop spans 13 amino acids. Trimming cost V 4 bases and J 6 bases; bases outside gene matches: 1. Germline CDR1 and CDR2: MNHNS and SASEGT. CDR3 protein: CASSVGLAGEQYF. CDR3 DNA sequence: TGTGCCAGCAGTGTGGGACTAGCGGGCGAGCAGTACTTC.

The chain combines TRBV28 with TRBJ1-1; D remains ambiguous. The V and J ends lost 7 bases and 0 bases respectively, with 15 bases between them. Looked up from germline, CDR1 is MDHEN and CDR2 is SYDVKM. The CDR3 consists of 15 residues. The CDR3 coding sequence is TGTGCCAGCATGGAAAGTGGAGGGCTGAACACTGAAGCTTTCTTT. Protein: CASMESGGLNTEAFF. The full variable domain, completed using reference TRBV28 and TRBJ1-1, is DVKVTQSSRYLVKRTGEKVFLECVQDMDHENMFWYRQDPGLGLRLIYFSYDVKMKEKGDIPEGYSVSREKKERFSLILESASTNQTSMYLCASMESGGLNTEAFFGQGTRLTVV.

This chain joins TRBV19 and TRBJ1-2; 8 nucleotides match TRBD1. The V gene end was trimmed by 1 base and the J gene end by 7 bases; junction bases not matched to a gene: 2. Germline CDR1 is LNHDA and CDR2 is SQIVND (reference sequence). There are 13 residues in the CDR3. DNA for the CDR3: TGTGCCAGTAGTATAGGACAGGGGAGTGGCTACACCTTC. Translating gives CASSIGQGSGYTF.